A few counts support the clone carrying this TCR beta chain. Antigen: not known. Other DNA sequences within the sample encode an identical CDR3. The data stem from a study of cytomegalovirus exposure and HLA in healthy donors. At the level of the study: In a later analysis, the 90 to 150 validation repertoires were reported to have used the same platform as the roughly 730 first-cohort repertoires.

CDR1 is SGHVS, CDR2 FQNEAQ, per germline. V gave up 0 bases and J gave up 2 bases, with 8 bases separating them. The CDR3 spans 14 residues. These donors were members of the roughly 120-subject validation cohort, a group separate from the approximately 670-subject first cohort. Findings and limits, study-wide: The classifier, whose performance was assessed in both the original and validation cohorts, reportedly diagnosed cytomegalovirus status with high specificity and sensitivity. A list of 150 to 200 TCR beta chains associated with cytomegalovirus was given.

Only in-frame clones appear in the TCRdb table, and some are missing; sequencing was by immunoSEQ multiplex PCR. The repertoire holds roughly 330,000 clones, with approximately 86% as singletons. The sequencing sample was made of PBMCs. The TCR sequence derives from a woman aged 30 to 39 in good health and CMV-seropositive. This chain links TRBV7-8 with TRBJ2-7; tentatively, D is TRBD2 (6 bases). CDR3 sequence: CASSLAGTAYEQYF. The CDR3 region has the DNA TGTGCCAGCAGCTTAGCCGGGACTGCCTACGAGCAGTACTTC.